These 15 T cell receptor beta chains were all obtained from the same sample, sequenced in a study of regulatory T cells in long-lasting Graves disease. According to the study, TCR beta libraries were built with iRepertoire HTBI primers and CDR3-region Arm-PCR. MiXCR was run by TCRdb on the multiplex PCR reads, yielding one entry per CDR3 protein. The profile covers 350,000 to 500,000 distinct CDR3 sequences, with 21% appearing a single time and roughly an eighth taken by the ten largest. Documented time point: persistent/refractory GD, antithyroid drugs over 5 years with positive TRAb. PBMCs were the source of the RNA used for TCR sequencing. Sample: peripheral blood mononuclear cells (PBMCs), taken when the disease was refractory, from a patient treated with antithyroid drugs. All receptors come from a female donor with Graves disease.

This clonotype was counted between two and nine times. The rearrangement uses TRBV10-3 and TRBJ2-7, with D possibly TRBD2 on 6 matching bases. V was clipped by 9 bases and J by 2 bases, with 14 bases between them. The germline gives CDR1 ENHRY, CDR2 SYGVKD. The CDR3 has 13 residues. The CDR3 region is CAIGGPETYEQYF. Here the CDR3 DNA reads TGTGCCATTGGAGGGCCAGAAACCTACGAGCAGTACTTC.

The chain joins TRBV7-9 to TRBJ2-5; either TRBD1 or TRBD2 may supply D (5 bases each). The germline V gene encodes CDR1 SEHNR and CDR2 FQNEAQ (reference sequence). The CDR3 sequence is 13 residues long. Trimming shortened V by 6 bases and J by 5 bases, and 13 bases separated the two germline ends. In DNA form, the CDR3 reads TGTGCCAGCAGTTTTGGATGGGGGGAGACCCAGTACTTC. Translation gives CASSFGWGETQYF.

This clonotype was counted ten times or more. The genes are TRBV12-3 or TRBV12-4 and TRBJ2-3; TRBD2 matches 9 bases. The V and J ends lost 2 bases and 7 bases, in that order; junction bases with no gene match: 7. The CDR3 consists of 15 residues. The CDR3 nucleotides read TGTGCCAGCAGTTTATCAATGGCGGGGGGGCATACGCAGTATTTT. It encodes CASSLSMAGGHTQYF.

This clonotype has only a few counts. The CDR3 bases are TGTGCCTCCTTCGACGGGGACTCTAATGAAAAACTGTTTTTT. Amino acids: CASFDGDSNEKLFF. The genes are TRBV2 and TRBJ1-4; tentative D call: TRBD1 (5 bases). Trimming shortened V by 11 bases and J by 3 bases, and 16 bases separated the two germline ends. Germline CDR1 is SNHLY and CDR2 is FYNNEI. The CDR3 sequence is 14 residues long.

To note about this clonotype: A read error is possible here, since a much larger clone lies one base away. The chain employs TRBV28 and TRBJ1-2; D not certain. The CDR3 sequence is 15 residues long. The V end was cut by 6 bases, the J end by 0 bases, with 14 bases between. The germline V gene encodes CDR1 MDHEN and CDR2 SYDVKM. Written as DNA, the CDR3 is TGTGCCAGCAGCCCGGACGGACGGACTAACTATGGCTACACCTTC. It is translated as CASSPDGRTNYGYTF.

This clonotype was recorded a few times. This sequence joins TRBV20-1 and TRBJ1-5; no reliable D call. This CDR3 region has 15 residues. The germline V gene encodes CDR1 DFQATT and CDR2 SNEGSKA (reference sequence). Trimming removed 1 base from V and 5 bases from J, with 15 bases in between. The CDR3 here is CSARAPGRMDQPQHF. The CDR3 bases are TGCAGTGCTAGAGCCCCTGGAAGAATGGATCAGCCCCAGCATTTT.

The chain links TRBV11-2 to TRBJ2-7, with 11 positions matching TRBD2. Trimming cost V 4 bases and J 5 bases; bases outside gene matches: 7. The CDR3 contains 15 residues. Germline CDR1 SGHAT, CDR2 FQNNGV. The chain's CDR3 is CASSSVAGGPNEQYF. The DNA of the CDR3 is TGTGCCAGCAGCTCCGTAGCGGGAGGGCCTAACGAGCAGTACTTC.

The chain joins TRBV5-1 to TRBJ2-7; D remains ambiguous. The CDR3 sequence is 17 residues long. V lost 1 base and J 3 bases, leaving 20 bases between the germline ends. Per germline, CDR1 SGHRS and CDR2 YFSETQ. In DNA form, the CDR3 reads TGCGCCAGCAGCTTGCCCCTACGTGTGGTCAAGATCTACGAGCAGTACTTC. Residues: CASSLPLRVVKIYEQYF.

The rearrangement joins TRBV10-2 to TRBJ2-2; TRBD2 matches at 8 bases. V trimming: 10 bases; J trimming: 1 base; junction bases outside the gene matches: 11. The V gene's germline CDR1 is WSHSY and CDR2 SAAADI. CDR3 length equals 16 residues. The CDR3: CATKRTSQRNTGELFF. CDR3 in DNA: TGCGCCACCAAAAGGACTAGCCAAAGGAACACCGGGGAGCTGTTTTTT.

This clonotype has a handful of counts. Germline and junction disagree at one end, which may indicate a read error. The CDR3 reads CASSSDLTQPQHF. Here the CDR3 DNA reads TGTGCCAGCAGTTCAGATTTGACACAGCCTCAGCATTTT. The chain joins TRBV27 to TRBJ1-5; D ambiguous. This CDR3 spans 13 amino acids. From germline, CDR1 is MNHEY and CDR2 SMNVEV (reference sequence).

This clonotype was recorded at least ten times. The chain recombines TRBV20-1 with TRBJ1-2, with D unclear. V was shortened by 1 base and J by 4 bases, with 7 bases between the two germline ends. Germline assignment: CDR1 DFQATT and CDR2 SNEGSKA (reference sequence). CDR3 length: 12 amino acids. The CDR3 DNA sequence: TGCAGTGCTAGAGTATCCGGCTATGGCTACACCTTC. This codes for CSARVSGYGYTF.

This clonotype was found many times. The CDR3 sequence is CASSFGGEETQYF. In DNA form, the CDR3 reads TGTGCCAGCAGTTTCGGGGGGGAAGAGACCCAGTACTTC. This chain links TRBV28 with TRBJ2-5; 8 nucleotides align to TRBD2. The J segment lost 3 bases and the V segment lost 3 bases, leaving 0 bases of the junction unmatched. This CDR3 is built from 13 residues. Germline CDR1 MDHEN, CDR2 SYDVKM. Full variable domain (remainder filled in from reference TRBV28 and TRBJ2-5): DVKVTQSSRYLVKRTGEKVFLECVQDMDHENMFWYRQDPGLGLRLIYFSYDVKMKEKGDIPEGYSVSREKKERFSLILESASTNQTSMYLCASSFGGEETQYFGPGTRLLVL.

This rearrangement joins TRBV9 to TRBJ2-7, with 10 nucleotides matching TRBD1. V was pared by 4 bases and J by 5 bases, with 6 bases of the junction left unmatched. The CDR3 runs to 14 residues. Per germline, CDR1 SGDLS and CDR2 YYNGEE. The CDR3 spells CASSITGTGDEQYF. For the CDR3, the DNA is TGTGCCAGCAGCATAACCGGGACAGGGGACGAGCAGTACTTC. The entire variable domain, with the rest obtained from reference TRBV9 and TRBJ2-7, is as follows: DSGVTQTPKHLITATGQRVTLRCSPRSGDLSVYWYQQSLDQGLQFLIQYYNGEERAKGNILERFSAQQFPDLHSELNLSSLELGDSALYFCASSITGTGDEQYFGPGTRLTVT.

This clonotype was detected a few times. J is TRBJ1-3 and V is TRBV5-1; D unclear. Trimming left V 2 bases short and J 4 bases short, with 13 bases between. The CDR3 is 15 amino acids. In germline, CDR1 is SGHRS, CDR2 YFSETQ. The DNA for the CDR3 is TGCGCCAGCAGCTTAGGTGGAAACGAGGGAAACACCATATATTTT. It is translated as CASSLGGNEGNTIYF.

This clonotype was counted ten times or more. The chain uses TRBV2 and TRBJ2-7; 8 bases align to TRBD2. The CDR3 length is 13 residues. J gave up 3 bases and V 6 bases, and 4 bases lay outside the gene matches. Germline V CDR1 and CDR2: SNHLY, FYNNEI. In nucleotides, the CDR3 is TGTGCCAGCAGAATTAGCGGGAACTACGAGCAGTACTTC. The encoded protein is CASRISGNYEQYF.